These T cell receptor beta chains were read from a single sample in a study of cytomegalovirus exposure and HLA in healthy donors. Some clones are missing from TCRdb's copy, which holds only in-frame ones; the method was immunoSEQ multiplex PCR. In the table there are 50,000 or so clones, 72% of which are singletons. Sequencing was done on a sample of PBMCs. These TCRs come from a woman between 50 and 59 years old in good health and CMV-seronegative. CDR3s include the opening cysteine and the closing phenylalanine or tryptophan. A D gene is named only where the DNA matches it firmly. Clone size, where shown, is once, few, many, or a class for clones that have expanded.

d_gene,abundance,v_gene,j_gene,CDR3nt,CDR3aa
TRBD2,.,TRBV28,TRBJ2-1,TGTGCCAGCAGGCGGGAGCGGGGAATTTATGAGCAGTTCTTC,CASRRERGIYEQFF
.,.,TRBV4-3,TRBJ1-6,TGCGCCAGCAGCCAATCCGGGTCGGGAAATAATTCACCCCTCCACTTT,CASSQSGSGNNSPLHF
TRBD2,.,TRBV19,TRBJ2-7,TGTGCCAGTAGTAACCGGGGGGGGCTCGAGCAGTACTTC,CASSNRGGLEQYF
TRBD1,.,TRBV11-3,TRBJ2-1,TGTGCCAGTTGCTATTTAGGGGGCCCCGCGGGTGAGCAGTTCTTC,CASCYLGGPAGEQFF
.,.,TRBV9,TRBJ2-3,TGTGCCAGCAGCGTAGGGACTCAGAGAGATACGCAGTATTTT,CASSVGTQRDTQYF
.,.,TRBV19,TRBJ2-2,TGTGCCTCCTGGGGGCGGAACACCGGGGAGCTGTTTTTT,CASWGRNTGELFF
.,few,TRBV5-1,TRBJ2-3,TGCGCCAGCAGCTTGGCGGGATATACAGATACGCAGTATTTT,CASSLAGYTDTQYF
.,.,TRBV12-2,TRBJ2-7,TGTGCAAGTCGCTTAGCGCCCAGGACTAGGGCTCACGAGCAGTACTTC,CASRLAPRTRAHEQYF
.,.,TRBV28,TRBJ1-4,TGTGCCAGCAGTTTAACAGTAATCCAGGGAACTAATGAAAAACTGTTTTTT,CASSLTVIQGTNEKLFF
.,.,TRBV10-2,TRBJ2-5,TGCGCCAGCAGACGGGAATTCTACCAAGAGACCCAGTACTTC,CASRREFYQETQYF
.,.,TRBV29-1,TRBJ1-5,TGCAGCGTTAGCACAGATGGCAATCAGCCCCAGCATTTT,CSVSTDGNQPQHF
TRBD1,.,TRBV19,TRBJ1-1,TGTGCCAGTAGTCCTGGGACAGGGGGCTACACTGAAGCTTTCTTT,CASSPGTGGYTEAFF
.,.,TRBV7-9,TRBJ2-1,TGTGCCGTGGAGGGTAGATTAAAGGATGAGCAGTTCTTC,CAVEGRLKDEQFF
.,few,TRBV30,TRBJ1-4,TGTGCCTGGAGTGTACAGGGTGAAAAACTGTTTTTT,CAWSVQGEKLFF